Below, 20 T cell receptor beta chains from the same sample are listed, as sequenced in a study of cytomegalovirus exposure and HLA in healthy donors. A multiplex PCR was run with 60 Vbeta primers and 13 Jbeta primers. Libraries were prepared by immunoSEQ multiplex PCR; TCRdb keeps only in-frame clonotypes and omits some of them. Among 200,000 to 250,000 clones listed, 70% to 80% were seen once. Sequences were obtained from PBMCs. The origin of the receptors is a woman in her fifties or sixties in good health and CMV-seropositive.

V is TRBV11-2 and J is TRBJ2-1; D possibly corresponds to TRBD1 (6 bases). V was pared by 3 bases and J by 7 bases, with 16 bases between. The CDR3 spans 15 residues. Germline V gene sequence: CDR1 SGHAT, CDR2 FQNNGV. The DNA for the CDR3 is TGTGCCAGCAGCTTGACAGGCTTATCTTTAAATGAGCAGTTCTTC. Residues: CASSLTGLSLNEQFF.

This clone has only a few counts. The chain uses TRBV5-1 and TRBJ1-4, with D possibly matching TRBD1 (5 bases). From germline, CDR1 is SGHRS and CDR2 YFSETQ. Trimming pared 0 bases from V and 7 bases from J, leaving 13 bases between. The CDR3 contains 15 residues. CDR3 DNA: TGCGCCAGCAGCTTGGCCGGGGGGAAGAGTGAAAAACTGTTTTTT. It yields the protein CASSLAGGKSEKLFF. The full variable domain, completed using reference TRBV5-1 and TRBJ1-4, is KAGVTQTPRYLIKTRGQQVTLSCSPISGHRSVSWYQQTPGQGLQFLFEYFSETQRNKGNFPGRFSGRQFSNSRSEMNVSTLELGDSALYLCASSLAGGKSEKLFFGSGTQLSVL.

CDR3 in DNA: TGTGCCAGCAGCTTAAGTTGGGGAGGGGGCAATGAGCAGTTCTTC. Its translation is CASSLSWGGGNEQFF. The genes are TRBV7-2 and TRBJ2-1; D possibly corresponds to TRBD2 (7 bases). Germline assignment: CDR1 SGHTA and CDR2 FQGNSA. This CDR3 region has 15 residues. The V gene lost 2 bases and the J gene lost 6 bases, with 14 bases spanning the gap.

This clone was recorded once. The J gene is TRBJ1-6, the V gene TRBV14; D might be TRBD1 (6 bases). Per the germline V gene, CDR1 is SGHDN and CDR2 is FVKESK. V was cut by 2 bases and J by 8 bases, with 16 bases left in between. The CDR3 covers 16 residues. As DNA, the CDR3 is TGTGCCAGCAGCCAAATCTCTGGGGGCAGGGATTCACCCCTCCACTTT. This codes for CASSQISGGRDSPLHF. Full variable domain (outside the CDR3, taken from reference TRBV14 and TRBJ1-6): EAGVTQFPSHSVIEKGQTVTLRCDPISGHDNLYWYRRVMGKEIKFLLHFVKESKQDESGMPNNRFLAERTGGTYSTLKVQPAELEDSGVYFCASSQISGGRDSPLHFGNGTRLTVT.

This chain links TRBV19 with TRBJ2-1; TRBD1 aligns across 7 bases. The germline V gene encodes CDR1 LNHDA and CDR2 SQIVND (reference sequence). V dropped 5 bases and J dropped 1; count of bases not matched to a gene: 8. The CDR3 extends over 16 amino acids. The CDR3 loop reads CASSSRQGVSYNEQFF. The CDR3 DNA is TGTGCCAGTAGTTCCCGACAGGGAGTATCCTACAATGAGCAGTTCTTC.

V usage is TRBV2 and J usage is TRBJ1-2, with D possibly TRBD1 on 6 matching bases. The germline V gene has CDR1 SNHLY and CDR2 FYNNEI. The CDR3 length is 14 residues. The V end lost 6 bases, the J end lost 1 base, and 12 bases lay between the germline ends. CDR3 region: CASSLGHINYGYTF. The CDR3, as DNA: TGTGCCAGCAGCCTGGGACACATTAACTATGGCTACACCTTC.

The chain carries TRBV30 and TRBJ2-1; 12 bases align to TRBD2. With 1 base clipped from V and 0 bases from J, the junction kept 7 bases outside the gene matches. Germline V gene sequence: CDR1 GTSNPN, CDR2 SVGIG (reference sequence). The CDR3 runs to 18 residues. The CDR3 sequence is CAWSETSGSRSSYNEQFF. The CDR3 coding sequence is TGTGCCTGGAGTGAGACTAGCGGGAGTAGGAGCTCCTACAATGAGCAGTTCTTC.

The V gene is TRBV5-1, the J gene TRBJ1-2; 8 bases are a match to TRBD1. The length of the CDR3 is 14 residues. Germline CDR1 SGHRS, CDR2 YFSETQ. The junction had 6 bases not matched to a gene; V was cut back by 3 bases and J by 5 bases. This chain's CDR3 is CASSSWTGSYGYTF. In DNA, the CDR3 is TGCGCCAGCAGCTCATGGACAGGGAGTTATGGCTACACCTTC.

The genes are TRBV7-2 and TRBJ2-1, with D perhaps matching TRBD1 (6 bases). The length of the CDR3 is 13 residues. Looked up from germline, CDR1 is SGHTA and CDR2 is FQGNSA. V was pared by 1 base and J by 13 bases, with 14 bases between. The chain's CDR3 is CASSLVGRGNQFF. CDR3 DNA sequence: TGTGCCAGCAGCTTAGTAGGTAGGGGGAACCAGTTCTTC.

This sequence joins TRBV7-9 and TRBJ2-6, with no clear D. Trimming took 7 bases from V and 2 from J, leaving 12 bases between them. The V gene's germline CDR1 is SEHNR and CDR2 FQNEAQ (reference sequence). This CDR3 comprises 15 residues. The chain's CDR3 is CASNPFTAGANVLTF. CDR3 in DNA: TGTGCCAGCAACCCTTTTACGGCTGGGGCCAACGTCCTGACTTTC.

J is TRBJ1-4 and V is TRBV2; TRBD1 might be the D (5 bases). V lost 1 base and J 8 bases, leaving 14 bases between the germline ends. Germline CDR1 and CDR2: SNHLY and FYNNEI. The CDR3 runs to 15 residues. CDR3 nucleotide sequence: TGTGCCAGCAGTGAAGAGGCAGGGCCTGGAGAAAAACTGTTTTTT. The encoded protein is CASSEEAGPGEKLFF.

This sequence joins TRBV19 and TRBJ1-3; TRBD1 matches 12 bases. V lost 5 bases, J lost 4 bases, and 6 bases stayed unmatched. This CDR3 has 16 residues. Germline CDR1 reads LNHDA; CDR2 reads SQIVND (reference sequence). The CDR3 coding sequence is TGTGCCAGTAGTTTAACCGGGACAGGGGGCGGAAACACCATATATTTT. Translation: CASSLTGTGGGNTIYF. Drawing the rest from reference TRBV19 and TRBJ1-3, the complete variable domain is DGGITQSPKYLFRKEGQNVTLSCEQNLNHDAMYWYRQDPGQGLRLIYYSQIVNDFQKGDIAEGYSVSREKKESFPLTVTSAQKNPTAFYLCASSLTGTGGGNTIYFGEGSWLTVV.

This chain links TRBV28 with TRBJ1-5, with D possibly TRBD1 on 5 matching bases. Germline V gene data show CDR1 as MDHEN and CDR2 as SYDVKM. The CDR3 spans 12 residues. The germline V and J ends were trimmed by 7 bases and 6 bases, with 10 bases remaining between them. Here the CDR3 reads CASNQGSQPQHF. The CDR3 DNA is TGTGCCAGCAACCAGGGTAGTCAGCCCCAGCATTTT.

V is TRBV30 and J is TRBJ2-5; no clear D gene. V was clipped by 0 bases and J by 2 bases, with 4 bases between them. The germline gives CDR1 GTSNPN, CDR2 SVGIG (reference sequence). The CDR3 runs 12 residues. The chain's CDR3 is CAWSVGQETQYF. In DNA, the CDR3 is TGTGCCTGGAGTGTCGGGCAAGAGACCCAGTACTTC.

The chain has TRBV2 and TRBJ2-7; 9 positions agree with TRBD1. This CDR3 is built from 12 residues. The J segment lost 4 bases and the V segment lost 7 bases, leaving 2 bases of the junction unmatched. CDR1 is SNHLY and CDR2 is FYNNEI in the germline V gene. The CDR3 DNA reads as TGTGCCAGCACGGGACAGGGTTACGAGCAGTACTTC. It encodes CASTGQGYEQYF.

The V call is TRBV28, the J call TRBJ2-4, with D tentatively TRBD2 (5 bases). Between the trimmed V and J ends, which lost 10 bases and 0 bases, there was a span of 10 bases. The CDR3 loop spans 13 amino acids. Germline CDR1 MDHEN, CDR2 SYDVKM. The CDR3 region is CATRRQAKNIQYF. The CDR3 bases are TGTGCCACCCGGAGGCAAGCCAAAAACATTCAGTACTTC.

In regard to this clone: In the same sample, other DNA sequences code for this CDR3. The genes are TRBV5-1 and TRBJ2-5, with TRBD2 identical over 12 bases. CDR1 SGHRS and CDR2 YFSETQ come from the germline V gene. CDR3 length: 15 amino acids. Trimming cost V 2 bases and J 2 bases; bases outside gene matches: 1. Here the CDR3 reads CASSFGLAGQETQYF. The CDR3 bases are TGCGCCAGCAGCTTCGGACTAGCGGGACAAGAGACCCAGTACTTC.

The gene calls are TRBV19 and TRBJ2-1, with 10 bases lining up with TRBD2. There are 19 residues in the CDR3. V was clipped by 3 bases and J by 4 bases; unmatched bases: 15. Per germline, CDR1 LNHDA and CDR2 SQIVND (reference sequence). The CDR3 loop reads CASSIILAGVLTSYNEQFF. The DNA of the CDR3 is TGTGCCAGTAGTATTATTCTAGCGGGAGTACTCACTTCTTACAATGAGCAGTTCTTC.

A note on this clone: Other DNA sequences within the sample encode an identical CDR3. The chain carries TRBV7-2 and TRBJ1-3, with D unresolved. The germline CDR1 and CDR2 sequences are SGHTA and FQGNSA. The CDR3 sequence is 13 residues long. The V gene lost 4 bases and the J gene lost 0 bases, with 4 bases spanning the gap. CDR3 in amino acids: CASSSLSGNTIYF. CDR3 nucleotide sequence: TGTGCCAGCAGCTCCCTCTCTGGAAACACCATATATTTT. Complete variable domain (other parts from reference TRBV7-2 and TRBJ1-3): GAGVSQSPSNKVTEKGKDVELRCDPISGHTALYWYRQSLGQGLEFLIYFQGNSAPDKSGLPSDRFSAERTGGSVSTLTIQRTQQEDSAVYLCASSSLSGNTIYFGEGSWLTVV.

The chain uses TRBV28 and TRBJ2-5, with 11 bases lining up with TRBD2. There are 15 residues in the CDR3. Germline V lookup: CDR1 MDHEN, CDR2 SYDVKM. V lost 6 bases and J lost 5; bases outside the gene matches: 8. The CDR3 DNA is TGTGCCAGCAGCCTCTCTAGCGGGGGGAGTGAGACCCAGTACTTC. Residues: CASSLSSGGSETQYF.